These 20 T cell receptor beta chains share one sample of origin, sequenced in a study of blood T cell repertoires in COVID-19. Libraries were prepared by immunoSEQ multiplex PCR; TCRdb keeps only in-frame clonotypes and omits some of them. The sample includes 20,000 to 25,000 clones, roughly 90% of them seen just once. Sequenced material: peripheral blood. Receptor source: a woman in her 70s with active COVID-19.

This chain uses TRBV2 with TRBJ1-4, with 9 bases fitting TRBD1. Germline V CDR1 and CDR2: SNHLY, FYNNEI. V lost 10 bases to trimming and J lost 6 bases; unmatched junction nucleotides: 9. The CDR3 has 14 amino acids. CDR3 residues: CATESRDRDEKLFF. The CDR3 nucleotides read TGTGCCACCGAAAGCCGGGACAGGGATGAAAAACTGTTTTTT.

The chain couples TRBV7-9 to TRBJ2-5, with a weak D call TRBD1 (6 bases). The length of the CDR3 is 14 residues. Germline lookup yields CDR1 SEHNR and CDR2 FQNEAQ (reference sequence). Trimming removed 3 bases from V and 2 bases from J, with 10 bases in between. The CDR3 loop reads CASSLDSTQETQYF. The DNA for the CDR3 is TGTGCCAGCAGCTTGGACAGCACTCAAGAGACCCAGTACTTC.

The V gene is TRBV19, the J gene TRBJ1-5; D is ambiguous. The V end was cut by 6 bases, the J end by 1 base, with 10 bases between. The CDR3 loop spans 14 amino acids. Germline assignment: CDR1 LNHDA and CDR2 SQIVND (reference sequence). The chain's CDR3 is CASSVGRSNQPQHF. For the CDR3, the DNA is TGTGCCAGTAGCGTTGGTCGGAGCAATCAGCCCCAGCATTTT.

Only one count was recorded for this clone. The chain recombines TRBV6-5 with TRBJ1-1; no definite D call. The CDR3 extends over 13 amino acids. The V gene's germline CDR1 is MNHEY and CDR2 SVGAGI. V shed 2 bases and J shed 8 bases, with 12 bases lying between them. In DNA form, the CDR3 reads TGTGCCAGCAGTTACGGAGCAGAGAGCGAAGCTTTCTTT. Translation gives CASSYGAESEAFF.

This clone was counted once. The chain has TRBV6-6 and TRBJ2-3; 7 bases are shared with TRBD2. The CDR3 totals 13 residues. J lost 5 bases, V lost 7 bases, and 6 bases had no gene match. CDR1 MNHNY and CDR2 SVGAGI come from the germline V gene (reference sequence). CDR3 bases: TGTGCCAGCATGTGGGGGGGTGGAGATACGCAGTATTTT. As protein: CASMWGGGDTQYF.

The chain carries TRBV5-1 and TRBJ2-3, with 11 nucleotides matching TRBD2. CDR3 length equals 16 residues. The J segment lost 5 bases and the V segment lost 0 bases, leaving 5 bases of the junction unmatched. Germline V gene lookup returns CDR1 SGHRS and CDR2 YFSETQ. This chain's CDR3 is CASSLVLAGEGDTQYF. CDR3 sequence (DNA): TGCGCCAGCAGCTTGGTACTAGCGGGGGAGGGAGATACGCAGTATTTT.

The rearrangement uses TRBV11-2 and TRBJ2-3, with D perhaps TRBD1 (6 bases). CDR1 and CDR2 (germline): SGHAT, FQNNGV. V lost 5 bases, J lost 4 bases, and 10 bases lay in between. This CDR3 is built from 13 residues. CDR3 DNA: TGTGCCAGCAGCACCCGACAGGCAGATACGCAGTATTTT. Translation: CASSTRQADTQYF.

The CDR3 region is CASSAEARGVNEQFF. CDR3 sequence (DNA): TGTGCCAGCAGCGCCGAGGCGCGGGGGGTCAATGAGCAGTTCTTC. The chain uses TRBV13 and TRBJ2-1; TRBD2 agrees at 8 bases. Germline CDR1 is PRHDT and CDR2 is FYEKMQ (reference sequence). The CDR3 runs 15 residues. The trim removed 5 bases at V and 6 bases at J, leaving 9 bases unmatched.

V is TRBV13 and J is TRBJ2-7, with 8 bases aligning to TRBD1. Per germline, CDR1 PRHDT and CDR2 FYEKMQ (reference sequence). Trimming took 3 bases from V and 7 from J; bases not matched to a gene: 5. The CDR3 totals 13 residues. The CDR3 loop is CASSFAGGTEQYF. CDR3 sequence (DNA): TGTGCCAGCAGCTTTGCAGGGGGCACGGAGCAGTACTTC.

V is TRBV19 and J is TRBJ1-3; tentative D call: TRBD1 (5 bases). Germline CDR1 LNHDA, CDR2 SQIVND (reference sequence). Trimming shortened V by 7 bases and J by 0 bases, and 10 bases separated the two germline ends. This CDR3 spans 14 amino acids. As DNA, the CDR3 is TGTGCCAGTACCCGGGGGGGCTCTGGAAACACCATATATTTT. Translating it yields CASTRGGSGNTIYF.

This chain links TRBV29-1 with TRBJ1-2; D is possibly TRBD1 (6 bases). V gave up 6 bases and J gave up 6 bases, with 14 bases separating them. Germline-derived CDR1 and CDR2 are SQVTM and ANQGSEA. The CDR3 consists of 12 residues. CDR3 bases: TGCAGCGTGGTCAGGGGAGGGGATGGCTACACCTTC. Its translation: CSVVRGGDGYTF.

This chain uses TRBV4-1 with TRBJ2-3, with 11 bases lining up with TRBD2. Trimming at V came to 3 bases and at J to 8 bases, leaving 10 bases not matched to a gene. Germline CDR1 reads MGHRA; CDR2 reads YSYEKL. The CDR3 is 16 residues long. The CDR3 loop reads CASSHVSGGAEGTQYF. In DNA, the CDR3 is TGCGCCAGCAGCCACGTTAGCGGGGGGGCCGAGGGTACGCAGTATTTT.

The CDR3, as DNA: TGTGCCAGCAGCCAAGGGGACAGAAACATTCAGTACTTC. It encodes CASSQGDRNIQYF. The V and J genes are TRBV3-1 (or the pseudogene TRBV3-2) and TRBJ2-4; 7 bases map to TRBD1. The CDR3 is 13 amino acids. The germline gives CDR1 LGHDT, CDR2 YNNKEL (reference sequence). The trim removed 1 base at V and 6 bases at J, leaving 0 bases unmatched.

This chain uses TRBV19 with TRBJ2-3, with TRBD2 identical over 7 bases. Unmatched junction bases numbered 9, after V lost 1 base and J lost 8 bases. The CDR3 is made up of 15 amino acids. Per the germline V gene, CDR1 is LNHDA and CDR2 is SQIVND (reference sequence). The CDR3 DNA sequence: TGTGCCAGTAGTATAGCAGCGGGACCCGGCGCTACGCAGTATTTT. Residues: CASSIAAGPGATQYF.

The gene calls are TRBV5-1 and TRBJ2-4; D is unclear. The CDR3 runs to 15 residues. Trimming cost V 0 bases and J 1 base, with 8 bases left between them. CDR1 is SGHRS, CDR2 YFSETQ, per germline. This CDR3 is CASSLVESAKNIQYF. The CDR3 DNA is TGCGCCAGCAGCTTGGTCGAGTCGGCCAAAAACATTCAGTACTTC. Full variable domain (rest looked up from reference TRBV5-1 and TRBJ2-4): KAGVTQTPRYLIKTRGQQVTLSCSPISGHRSVSWYQQTPGQGLQFLFEYFSETQRNKGNFPGRFSGRQFSNSRSEMNVSTLELGDSALYLCASSLVESAKNIQYFGAGTRLSVL.

The chain is built from TRBV7-8 and TRBJ2-3; TRBD2 agrees at 8 bases. This CDR3 region has 16 residues. Trimming took 5 bases from V and 9 from J; bases not matched to a gene: 16. The germline V gene has CDR1 SGHVS and CDR2 FQNEAQ. The DNA for the CDR3 is TGTGCCAGCAGCCCAGGCCGAATAATAGCGGGGCGGACGCAGTATTTT. It encodes CASSPGRIIAGRTQYF.

The V call is TRBV6-5, the J call TRBJ2-7, with 8 bases that match TRBD2. Trimming cost V 7 bases and J 10 bases; bases outside gene matches: 9. The CDR3 is 12 residues long. The germline V gene encodes CDR1 MNHEY and CDR2 SVGAGI. DNA for the CDR3: TGTGCCAGCAATCGGGGGGGAGGGATACAGTACTTC. Encoded protein: CASNRGGGIQYF.

The rearrangement links TRBV11-2 to TRBJ1-2; 10 bases are a match to TRBD1. This CDR3 has 14 residues. Germline loops: CDR1 SGHAT, CDR2 FQNNGV. The junction had 6 bases not matched to a gene; V was cut back by 3 bases and J by 8 bases. The CDR3 DNA follows: TGTGCCAGCAGCTTCCTAGACAGGGGGCGAGGCTACACCTTC. Encoded protein: CASSFLDRGRGYTF.

The chain links TRBV6-2 or TRBV6-3 to TRBJ1-2; D uncertain. CDR3 length: 15 residues. Trimming shortened V by 1 base and J by 6 bases, and 15 bases separated the two germline ends. The germline V gene encodes CDR1 MNHEY and CDR2 SVGEGT. The CDR3 nucleotides read TGTGCCAGCAGTTACTATGGCAGACGGGAGGATGGCTACACCTTC. Translated: CASSYYGRREDGYTF.

The V gene is TRBV7-2, the J gene TRBJ1-1, with a possible D match to TRBD1 (6 bases). V was pared by 4 bases and J by 0 bases, with 9 bases between. Germline loops: CDR1 SGHTA, CDR2 FQGNSA. There are 14 residues in the CDR3. Here the CDR3 DNA reads TGTGCCAGCAGCTCGGGACATATGAACACTGAAGCTTTCTTT. It codes for CASSSGHMNTEAFF.